This T cell receptor (beta chain) stems from a study of PD-1 and CTLA-4 blockade in melanoma. The germline CDR1 and CDR2 sequences are MNHEY and SMNVEV (reference sequence). V lost 6 bases and J lost 3, with 12 bases in between. The CDR3 spans 13 residues. Using immunoSEQ multiplex PCR, the repertoire was profiled, and TCRdb retains in-frame clones only, with some absent. The sample gives approximately 33,000 clones, more than 85% of which show up once; over 8.5% is in the top ten. This TCR was sampled from a human donor with melanoma. The V gene is TRBV27, the J gene TRBJ2-7; no firm D call. The specimen was CD8+ T cells from peripheral blood, collected from a patient given anti-PD-1 treatment. The CDR3 region is CASSPGPFYEQYF. Written as DNA, the CDR3 is TGTGCCAGCAGCCCGGGCCCCTTCTACGAGCAGTACTTC.